This is a list of T cell receptor beta chains from one sample in a study of CD8 T cells in acute hepatitis C reinfection. Sequenced by immunoSEQ multiplex PCR; TCRdb stores in-frame clones only, minus some. The table lists about 38,000 clones, around nine tenths of them singletons. Sequencing used naive CD8+ T cells from PBMCs. The source of these receptors is a man aged 25 to 45 with chronic hepatitis C. Each CDR3 is given with its conserved first and last residue. Each record gives: J gene, V gene, clone size, D gene, CDR3 protein, CDR3 DNA. D genes are given only for firm matches. Size is stated for part of the rows, as once, few or many counts, or as a class when the clone is expanded.

j_gene: TRBJ2-3
v_gene: TRBV11-2
abundance: -
d_gene: -
CDR3aa: CASSLGDTQYF
CDR3nt: TGTGCCAGCAGCTTGGGGGATACGCAGTATTTT

j_gene: TRBJ2-7
v_gene: TRBV4-3
abundance: once
d_gene: TRBD1
CDR3aa: CASSQDLEIGTGGYEQYF
CDR3nt: TGCGCCAGCAGCCAAGACCTGGAGATAGGGACAGGGGGTTACGAGCAGTACTTC

j_gene: TRBJ1-2
v_gene: TRBV27
abundance: -
d_gene: -
CDR3aa: CASSLFGGNYGYTF
CDR3nt: TGTGCCAGCAGTTTATTTGGGGGCAACTATGGCTACACCTTC

j_gene: TRBJ1-2
v_gene: TRBV30
abundance: -
d_gene: TRBD1
CDR3aa: CAWRGGTVSLYGYTF
CDR3nt: TGTGCCTGGCGAGGCGGGACAGTGAGTCTGTATGGCTACACCTTC

j_gene: TRBJ1-1
v_gene: TRBV5-1
abundance: -
d_gene: -
CDR3aa: CASKDGPEAFF
CDR3nt: TGCGCCAGCAAAGACGGGCCTGAAGCTTTCTTT

j_gene: TRBJ2-1
v_gene: TRBV27
abundance: -
d_gene: -
CDR3aa: CASSHAGESQFF
CDR3nt: TGTGCCAGCAGTCACGCAGGAGAATCCCAGTTCTTC

j_gene: TRBJ1-2
v_gene: TRBV29-1
abundance: -
d_gene: TRBD1
CDR3aa: CSDNVNYRGHGYTF
CDR3nt: TGCAGCGATAACGTTAATTACAGGGGGCATGGCTACACCTTC

j_gene: TRBJ2-2
v_gene: TRBV9
abundance: -
d_gene: -
CDR3aa: CASSPVAGELFF
CDR3nt: TGTGCCAGCAGCCCCGTTGCCGGGGAGCTGTTTTTT

j_gene: TRBJ2-7
v_gene: TRBV5-6
abundance: -
d_gene: TRBD2
CDR3aa: CASRTGLAGGGEYF
CDR3nt: TGTGCCAGCAGAACGGGACTAGCGGGAGGTGGGGAATACTTC

j_gene: TRBJ2-2
v_gene: TRBV11-2
abundance: -
d_gene: -
CDR3aa: CASSLDRDVGGHTGELFF
CDR3nt: TGTGCCAGCAGCTTAGATCGGGACGTCGGGGGTCACACCGGGGAGCTGTTTTTT

j_gene: TRBJ2-1
v_gene: TRBV7-9
abundance: -
d_gene: TRBD2
CDR3aa: CASSLAGLGLYNEQFF
CDR3nt: TGTGCCAGCAGCTTAGCGGGACTAGGCCTCTACAATGAGCAGTTCTTC

j_gene: TRBJ2-2
v_gene: TRBV7-9
abundance: few
d_gene: -
CDR3aa: CASSPILEDTGELFF
CDR3nt: TGTGCCAGCAGCCCCATTCTCGAGGACACCGGGGAGCTGTTTTTT

j_gene: TRBJ1-4
v_gene: TRBV28
abundance: -
d_gene: TRBD1
CDR3aa: CANSDRNGEKLFF
CDR3nt: TGTGCCAACTCGGACAGGAACGGAGAAAAACTGTTTTTT

j_gene: TRBJ1-5
v_gene: TRBV19
abundance: few
d_gene: -
CDR3aa: CASSLTDYSNQPQHF
CDR3nt: TGTGCCAGTAGTCTGACAGATTATAGCAATCAGCCCCAGCATTTT

j_gene: TRBJ2-7
v_gene: TRBV4-1
abundance: -
d_gene: -
CDR3aa: CASSQDRGGNYEQYF
CDR3nt: TGCGCCAGCAGCCAAGATAGGGGCGGGAACTACGAGCAGTACTTC

j_gene: TRBJ2-5
v_gene: TRBV27
abundance: -
d_gene: -
CDR3aa: CASSLWGRETQYF
CDR3nt: TGTGCCAGCAGTTTGTGGGGTCGGGAGACCCAGTACTTC

j_gene: TRBJ2-7
v_gene: TRBV29-1
abundance: -
d_gene: -
CDR3aa: CSVETPPYEQYF
CDR3nt: TGCAGCGTTGAAACTCCGCCCTACGAGCAGTACTTC

j_gene: TRBJ1-5
v_gene: TRBV7-8
abundance: -
d_gene: -
CDR3aa: CASSSPSSTHQPQHF
CDR3nt: TGTGCCAGCAGCTCGCCCTCATCTACCCATCAGCCCCAGCATTTT

j_gene: TRBJ2-3
v_gene: TRBV27
abundance: -
d_gene: -
CDR3aa: CASSTQTVTDTQYF
CDR3nt: TGTGCCAGCAGTACCCAGACAGTCACAGATACGCAGTATTTT

j_gene: TRBJ2-1
v_gene: TRBV29-1
abundance: -
d_gene: -
CDR3aa: CSAPGLFNEQFF
CDR3nt: TGCAGCGCGCCGGGACTTTTCAATGAGCAGTTCTTC

j_gene: TRBJ2-7
v_gene: TRBV4-3
abundance: -
d_gene: TRBD1
CDR3aa: CASSPWDSTYEQYF
CDR3nt: TGCGCCAGCAGCCCTTGGGACAGCACCTACGAGCAGTACTTC

j_gene: TRBJ2-1
v_gene: TRBV11-2
abundance: medium-sized
d_gene: -
CDR3aa: CASSLDLPNEQFF
CDR3nt: TGTGCCAGCAGCTTAGATCTACCTAATGAGCAGTTCTTC

j_gene: TRBJ2-1
v_gene: TRBV7-3
abundance: -
d_gene: TRBD2
CDR3aa: CASSLAGGPNEQFF
CDR3nt: TGTGCCAGCAGCTTAGCGGGAGGGCCGAATGAGCAGTTCTTC

j_gene: TRBJ2-7
v_gene: TRBV6-5
abundance: -
d_gene: TRBD2
CDR3aa: CASSEAPGGQQYF
CDR3nt: TGTGCCAGCAGTGAAGCGCCGGGAGGACAGCAGTACTTC

j_gene: TRBJ1-5
v_gene: TRBV19
abundance: -
d_gene: -
CDR3aa: CASSILPGGSNQPQHF
CDR3nt: TGTGCCAGTAGTATTCTGCCGGGAGGGAGCAATCAGCCCCAGCATTTT

j_gene: TRBJ2-1
v_gene: TRBV7-9
abundance: -
d_gene: TRBD2
CDR3aa: CASSSLAGVYNEQFF
CDR3nt: TGTGCCAGCAGTAGTCTAGCGGGAGTATACAATGAGCAGTTCTTC

j_gene: TRBJ2-2
v_gene: TRBV30
abundance: -
d_gene: -
CDR3aa: CAWSDARWNTGELFF
CDR3nt: TGTGCCTGGAGTGACGCGCGCTGGAACACCGGGGAGCTGTTTTTT

j_gene: TRBJ2-7
v_gene: TRBV6-5
abundance: -
d_gene: -
CDR3aa: CASSYGGPGLGLEQYF
CDR3nt: TGTGCCAGCAGTTACGGAGGCCCCGGCCTCGGTCTCGAGCAGTACTTC

j_gene: TRBJ2-5
v_gene: TRBV13
abundance: -
d_gene: -
CDR3aa: CASSLVGDQETQYF
CDR3nt: TGTGCCAGCAGCTTAGTAGGGGATCAAGAGACCCAGTACTTC

j_gene: TRBJ2-7
v_gene: TRBV4-2
abundance: -
d_gene: -
CDR3aa: CASSQGPGGYEQYF
CDR3nt: TGTGCCAGCAGCCAAGGTCCGGGCGGGTACGAGCAGTACTTC

j_gene: TRBJ2-7
v_gene: TRBV2
abundance: -
d_gene: -
CDR3aa: CASREERSEQYF
CDR3nt: TGTGCCAGCAGGGAGGAAAGGAGCGAGCAGTACTTC

j_gene: TRBJ1-2
v_gene: TRBV25-1
abundance: -
d_gene: -
CDR3aa: CASSDPKGYTF
CDR3nt: TGTGCCAGCAGTGACCCGAAGGGCTACACCTTC

j_gene: TRBJ2-5
v_gene: TRBV11-2
abundance: few
d_gene: -
CDR3aa: CASSRWETQYF
CDR3nt: TGTGCCAGCAGCCGGTGGGAGACCCAGTACTTC

j_gene: TRBJ2-7
v_gene: TRBV10-3
abundance: -
d_gene: -
CDR3aa: CAISESNGLGEQYF
CDR3nt: TGTGCCATCAGTGAGTCGAACGGGTTGGGCGAGCAGTACTTC

j_gene: TRBJ2-2
v_gene: TRBV7-9
abundance: -
d_gene: -
CDR3aa: CASSLTVGELFF
CDR3nt: TGTGCCAGCAGCTTAACAGTCGGGGAGCTGTTTTTT

j_gene: TRBJ2-5
v_gene: TRBV11-2
abundance: -
d_gene: TRBD2
CDR3aa: CASSLPLGLARETQYF
CDR3nt: TGTGCCAGCAGCTTACCCCTGGGACTAGCAAGAGAGACCCAGTACTTC